Below are 22 T cell receptor beta chains sequenced from a single sample in a study of CD8+CD57+ T cells in acquired aplastic anemia. Selection for sequencing was limited to patients who had shown CD8+CD57+ cell expansion by flow cytometry. Genomic DNA templated the TCR beta VDJ and CDR3 profiling. TCRdb re-called the reads with MiXCR, one entry per CDR3 protein. The sample yields approximately 220,000 distinct CDR3 sequences, under 50% seen once. The sample comprised sorted CD4+, CD8+, or CD8+CD57+ T cells (not recorded which) from PBMCs. The receptors were gathered from a human donor with aplastic anemia.

This sequence joins TRBV5-1 and TRBJ2-3; D possibly corresponds to TRBD2 (6 bases). CDR1 is SGHRS, CDR2 YFSETQ, per germline. The CDR3 is made up of 24 amino acids. V was shortened by 1 base and J by 0 bases, with 36 bases between the two germline ends. The CDR3 protein is CASSLLKTSSTRGGSKTSTDTQYF. CDR3 bases: TGCGCCAGCAGCTTGCTTAAAACGAGCTCAACGCGGGGTGGATCTAAAACTAGCACAGATACGCAGTATTTT.

This clonotype was found once. The V and J genes are TRBV19 and TRBJ1-1, with TRBD1 matching over 8 bases. This CDR3 is built from 13 residues. Germline loops: CDR1 LNHDA, CDR2 SQIVND (reference sequence). The junction had 2 bases not matched to a gene; V was cut back by 2 bases and J by 6 bases. The CDR3 DNA sequence: TGTGCCAGTAGTATAATGGACAGGGCTGAAGCTTTCTTT. This encodes CASSIMDRAEAFF.

V is TRBV12-3 or TRBV12-4 and J is TRBJ1-1, with a tentative D call TRBD1 (6 bases). This CDR3 is built from 14 residues. Trimming shortened V by 3 bases and J by 0 bases, and 8 bases separated the two germline ends. CDR3 loop: CASSLRDMNTEAFF. CDR3 sequence (DNA): TGTGCCAGCAGTTTGAGGGACATGAACACTGAAGCTTTCTTT.

CDR3 nucleotide sequence: TGCAGTGCCAAGACCCTCGGAGAGACCCAGTACTTC. It codes for CSAKTLGETQYF. The chain has TRBV20-1 and TRBJ2-5; D is unresolved. Germline V gene lookup returns CDR1 DFQATT and CDR2 SNEGSKA (reference sequence). The V end was cut by 6 bases, the J end by 4 bases, with 12 bases between. This CDR3 has 12 residues.

As regards this clonotype: A read error is possible here, since a much larger clone lies one base away. J is TRBJ2-7 and V is TRBV20-1; maybe TRBD2 (7 bases). Germline CDR1 DFQATT, CDR2 SNEGSKA (reference sequence). The CDR3 length is 15 residues. V dropped 5 bases and J dropped 2 bases, with 19 bases sitting between them. The CDR3 DNA reads as TGCAGTGCTTCACAGGGAGGGGGGGGGACCTACGAGCAGTACTTC. This encodes CSASQGGGGTYEQYF.

This chain connects TRBV29-1 to TRBJ1-1; the match to TRBD1 covers 7 bases. CDR3 length: 12 amino acids. Germline V gene data show CDR1 as SQVTM and CDR2 as ANQGSEA. Trimming at V came to 5 bases and at J to 8 bases, leaving 8 bases not matched to a gene. The CDR3 loop is CSVSQTGHEAFF. CDR3 coding DNA: TGCAGCGTTTCTCAGACAGGGCACGAAGCTTTCTTT.

Comments on this clonotype: With a much larger clone just one base away, this may be a read error. V usage is TRBV5-1 and J usage is TRBJ2-2; possible D gene TRBD2, 5 bases. CDR1 and CDR2 (germline): SGHRS, YFSETQ. The CDR3 has 12 residues. Written as DNA, the CDR3 is TGCGCCAGCATGGGAAACACCGGGGAGCTGCTTTTT. It encodes CASMGNTGELLF.

The chain uses TRBV20-1 and TRBJ2-1; TRBD2 is a possible D gene (5 bases). Germline V gene sequence: CDR1 DFQATT, CDR2 SNEGSKA (reference sequence). The CDR3 has 15 residues. The germline V and J ends were trimmed by 4 bases and 8 bases, with 21 bases remaining between them. CDR3 nucleotides: TGCAGTGCTACTGCGTCTAGCAGGTTTGGCGATGAGCAGTTCTTC. Protein: CSATASSRFGDEQFF.

This clonotype was seen repeatedly, ten times or more. The chain uses TRBV20-1 and TRBJ2-1; D uncertain. CDR3 length: 11 residues. Germline loops: CDR1 DFQATT, CDR2 SNEGSKA (reference sequence). Trimming cost V 1 base and J 8 bases, with 6 bases left between them. The CDR3 coding sequence is TGCAGTGCTAGAGGAGAGTATGAGCAGTTCTTC. This encodes CSARGEYEQFF.

This rearrangement joins TRBV3-1 to TRBJ1-1; D remains unclear. CDR1 LGHDT and CDR2 YNNKEL come from the germline V gene (reference sequence). The ends were cut back, 1 base at V and 5 bases at J, with 5 bases in the middle. This CDR3 has 12 residues. The CDR3 sequence is CASSQVRTEAFF. CDR3 DNA sequence: TGTGCCAGCAGCCAAGTAAGGACTGAAGCTTTCTTT. Supplemented by reference TRBV3-1 and TRBJ1-1, the full variable domain reads DTAVSQTPKYLVTQMGNDKSIKCEQNLGHDTMYWYKQDSKKFLKIMFSYNNKELIINETVPNRFSPKSPDKAHLNLHINSLELGDSAVYFCASSQVRTEAFFGQGTRLTVV.

This chain connects TRBV15 to TRBJ1-6, with D uncertain. V was shortened by 1 base and J by 5 bases, with 12 bases between the two germline ends. The CDR3 is 16 amino acids. CDR1 and CDR2 (germline): LNHNV, YYDKDF (reference sequence). CDR3 in amino acids: CATSRGRVMNNSPLHF. The CDR3 coding sequence is TGTGCCACCAGCAGAGGTAGGGTAATGAATAATTCACCCCTCCACTTT.

This clonotype was seen ten or more times. The chain has TRBV12-3 or TRBV12-4 and TRBJ1-2; D call uncertain. The CDR3 spans 13 residues. V lost 6 bases and J lost 2, with 10 bases in between. This CDR3 is CASSRSRNYGYTF. Here the CDR3 DNA reads TGTGCCAGCAGCCGGTCACGGAACTATGGCTACACCTTC.

This clonotype was seen a few times. This chain uses TRBV15 with TRBJ1-2, with D possibly being TRBD1 (5 bases). Germline loops: CDR1 LNHNV, CDR2 YYDKDF (reference sequence). V lost 9 bases to trimming and J lost 2 bases, with 16 bases between them. The CDR3 extends over 14 amino acids. Here the CDR3 DNA reads TGTGCCACTGAGCCGGGACTCTTAAACTATGGCTACACCTTC. Translated, it gives CATEPGLLNYGYTF. The whole variable domain, filled in from reference TRBV15 and TRBJ1-2, reads DAMVIQNPRYQVTQFGKPVTLSCSQTLNHNVMYWYQQKSSQAPKLLFHYYDKDFNNEADTPDNFQSRRPNTSFCFLDIRSPGLGDTAMYLCATEPGLLNYGYTFGSGTRLTVV.

This clonotype has a count of ten or more. CDR3 protein: CASSQGARETQYF. The DNA for the CDR3 is TGTGCCAGCAGCCAGGGGGCGCGGGAGACCCAGTACTTC. The rearrangement links TRBV3-1 to TRBJ2-5, with TRBD1 as a possible D gene (6 bases). In germline, CDR1 is LGHDT, CDR2 YNNKEL (reference sequence). This CDR3 is 13 amino acids long. The V and J ends lost 3 bases and 5 bases respectively, with 10 bases between them.

This clonotype was observed many times. This chain joins TRBV5-1 and TRBJ1-1, with D perhaps matching TRBD1 (6 bases). Per germline, CDR1 SGHRS and CDR2 YFSETQ. The CDR3 consists of 16 residues. Trimming took off 0 bases at V and 0 bases at J, with 12 bases between the two ends. The CDR3: CASSLVPGGLNTEAFF. The CDR3 DNA reads TGCGCCAGCAGCTTGGTTCCGGGGGGCCTGAACACTGAAGCTTTCTTT.

This clonotype was observed at least ten times. This chain links TRBV3-1 with TRBJ1-6; D gene ambiguous. V lost 0 bases and J lost 6, with 9 bases in between. Germline CDR1 and CDR2: LGHDT and YNNKEL (reference sequence). The CDR3 totals 15 residues. The CDR3 protein is CASSQDAPRNSPLHF. In DNA form, the CDR3 reads TGTGCCAGCAGCCAAGACGCACCGCGTAATTCACCCCTCCACTTT.

This clonotype has a single count. A much larger clone lies one base from this, so it may be a read error. The V and J genes are TRBV3-1 and TRBJ1-1, with 7 bases identical to TRBD1. In germline, CDR1 is LGHDT, CDR2 YNNKEL (reference sequence). The length of the CDR3 is 15 residues. This CDR3 reads CASSPEEGQSTKGVF. CDR3 sequence (DNA): TGTGCCAGCAGCCCAGAAGAGGGACAGTCTACGAAAGGGGTCTTT.

On this clonotype: Given a much more abundant clone one base away, this may be a read error. The missing conserved phenylalanine or tryptophan at the end of this CDR3 makes a read error likely. The CDR3 here is CASSYSRQKYEQYS. As DNA, the CDR3 is TGTGCCAGCAGTTACTCGAGGCAGAAGTACGAGCAGTACTCC. The J gene is TRBJ2-7, the V gene TRBV6-5, with D unresolved. The germline gives CDR1 MNHEY, CDR2 SVGAGI. CDR3 length equals 14 residues. Trimming shortened V by 0 bases and J by 4 bases, and 10 bases separated the two germline ends.

This clonotype was seen at least ten times. The genes are TRBV5-8 and TRBJ2-7; the match to TRBD1 covers 9 bases. CDR3 size: 14 residues. With 4 bases clipped from V and 2 bases from J, the junction kept 4 bases outside the gene matches. The germline V gene encodes CDR1 SGHTS and CDR2 YDEGEE. This CDR3 reads CASSEGQGPYEQYF. For the CDR3, the DNA is TGTGCCAGCAGCGAGGGACAGGGCCCCTACGAGCAGTACTTC.

The CDR3 region has the DNA TGCAGTGCTAGAGATCCCCGGGGCACAGATACGCAGTATTTT. Translation gives CSARDPRGTDTQYF. The chain is built from TRBV20-1 and TRBJ2-3; the D is unclear. This CDR3 region has 14 residues. The germline V gene encodes CDR1 DFQATT and CDR2 SNEGSKA (reference sequence). With 0 bases removed from V and 1 base from J, the gap between germline ends came to 8 bases.

The V call is TRBV10-3, the J call TRBJ1-1, with TRBD1 identical over 8 bases. CDR1 is ENHRY, CDR2 SYGVKD, per germline. The V segment lost 2 bases and the J segment 5 bases; nucleotides outside the gene matches: 4. The CDR3 covers 14 residues. CDR3 sequence: CAISEGTGGTEAFF. Written as DNA, the CDR3 is TGTGCCATCAGTGAGGGGACAGGTGGGACTGAAGCTTTCTTT.

The chain couples TRBV29-1 to TRBJ2-7; D perhaps matches TRBD1 (5 bases). CDR1 is SQVTM, CDR2 ANQGSEA, per germline. The CDR3 is 13 residues long. V shed 6 bases and J shed 6 bases, with 18 bases lying between them. CDR3 sequence: CSVEDRPGPEQYF. CDR3 coding DNA: TGCAGCGTAGAGGACCGTCCAGGGCCCGAGCAGTACTTC.